This T cell receptor beta chain is drawn from a study of CD8 T cells in ankylosing spondylitis. Findings and caveats of the study: From matched ankylosing spondylitis synovial fluid, disease-linked clones were reportedly recovered at significantly enriched levels. Apparently characteristic of ankylosing spondylitis blood was a TCR beta motif (under ten highly homologous variants).

Scientists made TCR beta libraries using quantitative 5'-RACE with molecular barcodes. TCRdb re-called the 5' RACE reads through MiXCR, storing one row per CDR3 protein. Of roughly 700,000 distinct CDR3 sequences listed, roughly 19% are singletons. The J segment lost 3 bases and the V segment lost 0 bases, leaving 5 bases of the junction unmatched. The germline V gene has CDR1 SEHNR and CDR2 FQNEAQ (reference sequence). CDR3 length: 15 amino acids. This clonotype occurred many times. Its antigen is not identified. The sequenced sample was blood, either unsorted or a sorted T cell fraction (not recorded which). This TCR was recovered from a male donor with ankylosing spondylitis. The chain links TRBV7-9 to TRBJ2-7; 7 bases fit TRBD2. CDR3 in amino acids: CASSLAAGAIYEQYF. The CDR3 nucleotides read TGTGCCAGCAGCTTAGCCGCGGGAGCTATCTACGAGCAGTACTTC. The entire variable domain, with the rest obtained from reference TRBV7-9 and TRBJ2-7, is as follows: DTGVSQNPRHKITKRGQNVTFRCDPISEHNRLYWYRQTLGQGPEFLTYFQNEAQLEKSRLLSDRFSAERPKGSFSTLEIQRTEQGDSAMYLCASSLAAGAIYEQYFGPGTRLTVT.